The rows below give T cell receptor beta chains drawn from one sample of a study of cytotoxic CD8 clonotypes in ibrutinib-treated CLL. Some clones are missing from TCRdb's copy, which holds only in-frame ones; the method was immunoSEQ multiplex PCR. The sample comprises 33,000 or so clones, 45% to 50% of which are singletons, and 18% rests with the top ten. The source was PBMCs, collected before ibrutinib treatment. The receptors derive from a human donor with chronic lymphocytic leukemia. Both conserved end residues are part of each CDR3. A D gene is named only where the DNA matches it firmly. Clone sizes are given selectively: once, few, many, or a class where the clone is expanded.

j_call | v_call | clone_size | cdr3_length | d_call | cdr3_aa | cdr3_nt
TRBJ1-5 | TRBV6-5 | NA | 15 | TRBD1 | CASSSSGGSNQPQHF | TGTGCCAGCAGCAGTTCAGGGGGTAGCAATCAGCCCCAGCATTTT
TRBJ2-1 | TRBV9 | few | 12 | NA | CASSAVWGEQFF | TGTGCCAGTTCGGCTGTCTGGGGTGAGCAGTTCTTC
TRBJ2-3 | TRBV19 | NA | 14 | TRBD1 | CASSIKQGADTQYF | TGTGCCAGTAGTATAAAACAGGGGGCAGATACGCAGTATTTT
TRBJ1-5 | TRBV11-1 | few | 14 | NA | CASRSGFWNQPQHF | TGTGCCAGCAGATCAGGGTTTTGGAATCAGCCCCAGCATTTT
TRBJ1-6 | TRBV9 | few | 15 | TRBD1 | CASSARDRGNSPLHF | TGTGCCAGCAGCGCCCGGGACAGGGGTAATTCACCCCTCCACTTT
TRBJ1-3 | TRBV6-5 | NA | 14 | NA | CASSSGFSGNTIYF | TGTGCCAGCAGTTCAGGGTTCTCTGGAAACACCATATATTTT
TRBJ1-1 | TRBV19 | NA | 11 | NA | CATQPGTEAFF | TGTGCCACCCAACCGGGGACTGAAGCTTTCTTT
TRBJ2-5 | TRBV7-9 | few | 14 | TRBD2 | CASRPNLAGETQYF | TGTGCCAGCAGGCCGAACCTAGCGGGCGAGACCCAGTACTTC
TRBJ1-1 | TRBV5-1 | NA | 14 | NA | CASSFLSISAEAFF | TGCGCCAGCAGCTTCCTTTCGATTTCGGCTGAAGCTTTCTTT
TRBJ2-3 | TRBV4-1 | few | 18 | NA | CASSPINRGTASTDTQYF | TGCGCCAGCAGCCCGATCAACCGGGGGACAGCAAGCACAGATACGCAGTATTTT
TRBJ2-7 | TRBV2 | NA | 14 | TRBD1 | CASRSGTGVYEQYF | TGTGCCAGCAGATCCGGGACAGGGGTCTACGAGCAGTACTTC
TRBJ1-2 | TRBV28 | NA | 16 | NA | CASSLSMGHGNYGYTF | TGTGCCAGCAGTTTATCCATGGGACATGGGAACTATGGCTACACCTTC
TRBJ1-2 | TRBV27 | NA | 14 | TRBD1 | CASRGRGQVYGYTF | TGTGCCAGCAGGGGGAGGGGACAGGTCTATGGCTACACCTTC
TRBJ2-7 | TRBV18 | NA | 15 | TRBD1 | CASSPPGQDGPNQYF | TGTGCCAGCTCACCACCTGGACAGGATGGCCCGAATCAGTACTTC
TRBJ2-7 | TRBV4-1 | NA | 13 | NA | CASSPVSSYEQYF | TGCGCCAGCAGCCCCGTAAGCTCCTACGAGCAGTACTTC
TRBJ2-3 | TRBV25-1 | NA | 14 | NA | CASSEFGGWDTQYF | TGTGCCAGCAGTGAATTTGGCGGGTGGGATACGCAGTATTTT
TRBJ2-7 | TRBV27 | NA | 14 | NA | CASSPPDSSYEQYF | TGTGCCAGCAGTCCCCCCGACTCATCCTACGAGCAGTACTTC
TRBJ2-5 | TRBV4-1 | NA | 15 | NA | CASSQDKGLLETQYF | TGCGCCAGCAGCCAAGATAAGGGTCTCCTGGAGACCCAGTACTTC
TRBJ1-1 | TRBV11-2 | few | 13 | NA | CASSKQSNTEAFF | TGTGCCAGCAGCAAACAGAGTAACACTGAAGCTTTCTTT
TRBJ2-3 | TRBV10-3 | NA | 15 | TRBD2 | CAISEMSGGDDTQYF | TGTGCCATCAGTGAGATGAGCGGGGGGGATGATACGCAGTATTTT
TRBJ2-5 | TRBV7-2 | NA | 13 | TRBD2 | CASSFLAGEPLYF | TGTGCCAGCAGCTTCCTAGCGGGAGAGCCCTTGTACTTC
TRBJ1-1 | TRBV30 | NA | 13 | NA | CAWKSRGNTEAFF | TGTGCCTGGAAATCGCGGGGGAACACTGAAGCTTTCTTT
TRBJ2-3 | TRBV5-6 | NA | 17 | NA | CASSNIQSFITTDTQYF | TGTGCCAGCAGTAACATACAGAGCTTTATTACCACAGATACGCAGTATTTT
TRBJ2-7 | TRBV28 | NA | 18 | NA | CASSQDRFGFYGMYEQYF | TGTGCCAGCAGTCAAGACAGGTTCGGTTTCTATGGAATGTACGAGCAGTACTTC
TRBJ2-7 | TRBV5-1 | NA | 15 | NA | CASSPEPGRSYEQYF | TGCGCCAGCAGCCCGGAACCGGGACGGTCCTACGAGCAGTACTTC
TRBJ2-7 | TRBV5-1 | NA | 13 | TRBD1 | CASSRQGDSEQYF | TGCGCCAGCAGTAGACAGGGGGACTCCGAGCAGTACTTC
TRBJ2-3 | TRBV9 | NA | 16 | TRBD2 | CASSVEGLATTDTQYF | TGTGCCAGCAGCGTAGAGGGACTAGCGACCACAGATACGCAGTATTTT
TRBJ1-2 | TRBV12-5 | NA | 16 | NA | CASGLGAPPGAGGYTF | TGTGCTAGTGGTTTGGGGGCACCCCCGGGGGCTGGGGGCTACACCTTC
TRBJ1-5 | TRBV10-2 | NA | 14 | NA | CASRATVPNQPQHF | TGCGCCAGCAGAGCGACAGTGCCCAATCAGCCCCAGCATTTT